This TCR beta chain was identified in a study of T cell responses to AZD1222 COVID-19 vaccine. In the study overall: Investigators merged groups given second doses at roughly 4 or roughly 12 weeks. Overall study results and limits: Two AZD1222 administrations were followed by greater Spike-specific TCR breadth and depth. The reported proportion of spike-specific TCRs targeting unmutated variant regions was nearly half.

Sequenced by immunoSEQ multiplex PCR; TCRdb stores in-frame clones only, minus some. The sample consists of around 140,000 clones, 80% to 90% of them appearing once. The germline V and J ends were trimmed by 0 bases and 7 bases, with 13 bases remaining between them. Germline V CDR1 and CDR2: SGHAT, FQNNGV. The length of the CDR3 is 14 residues. Note on this clone: Its antigen remains unidentified.

This TCR derives from an adult in good health. Sequences were derived from peripheral blood, sampled on day 0 of AZD1222 vaccination. This rearrangement joins TRBV11-2 to TRBJ2-7; D call uncertain. CDR3 sequence (DNA): TGTGCCAGCAGCTTAGATGTCGACTTTTTTGAGCAGTACTTC. Translating it yields CASSLDVDFFEQYF.